One and the same sample provided the 10 T cell receptor beta chains below, sequenced in a study of shared clonotypes between healthy human individuals. Clones were read by immunoSEQ multiplex PCR, and TCRdb kept only the in-frame ones, dropping some. This table has about 2.2 million clones, more than 85% appearing once. The naive CD8 population came from CD45RO-negative cells selected for CCR7, without terminally differentiated effector memory CD45RA+ cells. The material sequenced was naive CD8+ T cells from PBMCs. These receptors all come from a man between 18 and 35 years old in good health. Some clones in this sample may be carry-over from other donors' samples.

The chain recombines TRBV14 with TRBJ1-2; D is undetermined. The V end was cut by 4 bases, the J end by 4 bases, with 13 bases between. Germline CDR1 reads SGHDN; CDR2 reads FVKESK. This CDR3 region has 14 residues. CDR3 region: CASSPLPGSYGYTF. The CDR3 region has the DNA TGTGCCAGCAGCCCCTTACCGGGTAGCTATGGCTACACCTTC.

V gene TRBV11-2 combines with J gene TRBJ1-3; 8 positions match TRBD1. Germline V gene data show CDR1 as SGHAT and CDR2 as FQNNGV. This CDR3 has 16 residues. V gave up 2 bases and J gave up 0 bases; unmatched junction bases: 3. The CDR3: CASSLIRGPSGNTIYF. The CDR3 DNA sequence: TGTGCCAGCAGCTTAATCAGGGGGCCCTCTGGAAACACCATATATTTT.

J is TRBJ1-3 and V is TRBV30; D gene ambiguous. The germline V gene has CDR1 GTSNPN and CDR2 SVGIG (reference sequence). The V end was cut by 5 bases, the J end by 3 bases, with 11 bases between. The CDR3 totals 13 residues. DNA of the CDR3: TGTGCCTGGGAAGAGATTGGTGGAAACACCATATATTTT. This codes for CAWEEIGGNTIYF. The full variable domain, completed using reference TRBV30 and TRBJ1-3, is SQTIHQWPATLVQPVGSPLSLECTVEGTSNPNLYWYRQAAGRGLQLLFYSVGIGQISSEVPQNLSASRPQDRQFILSSKKLLLSDSGFYLCAWEEIGGNTIYFGEGSWLTVV.

V gene TRBV7-9 combines with J gene TRBJ2-2, with D unresolved. This CDR3 spans 16 amino acids. Germline V CDR1 and CDR2: SEHNR, FQNEAQ (reference sequence). Trimming cost V 5 bases and J 1 base, with 14 bases left between them. The CDR3 region has the DNA TGTGCCAGCAGCCATCCGGGTCTGTGGAACACCGGGGAGCTGTTTTTT. It yields the protein CASSHPGLWNTGELFF. The full variable domain, completed using reference TRBV7-9 and TRBJ2-2, is DTGVSQNPRHKITKRGQNVTFRCDPISEHNRLYWYRQTLGQGPEFLTYFQNEAQLEKSRLLSDRFSAERPKGSFSTLEIQRTEQGDSAMYLCASSHPGLWNTGELFFGEGSRLTVL.

On this clone: The same CDR3 is also encoded by other DNA sequences in this sample. The chain combines TRBV9 with TRBJ2-5, with D possibly being TRBD2 (7 bases). CDR1 and CDR2 from the germline V gene are SGDLS and YYNGEE. Trimming left V 3 bases short and J 2 bases short, with 11 bases between. The CDR3 contains 14 residues. In nucleotides, the CDR3 is TGTGCCAGCAGCGGGGGAGGGGGTCAAGAGACCCAGTACTTC. It specifies CASSGGGGQETQYF.

In regard to this clone: Other nucleotide sequences in the sample specify the same CDR3. This CDR3 is CASSIRDSNQPQHF. In DNA form, the CDR3 reads TGTGCCAGTAGTATCAGGGACTCCAATCAGCCCCAGCATTTT. The chain joins TRBV19 to TRBJ1-5; D may be TRBD1 (5 bases). There are 14 residues in the CDR3. V was shortened by 3 bases and J by 3 bases, with 9 bases between the two germline ends. Germline CDR1 LNHDA, CDR2 SQIVND (reference sequence).

This rearrangement joins TRBV9 to TRBJ2-1; D is unresolved. V gave up 4 bases and J gave up 1 base, with 12 bases separating them. The germline CDR1 and CDR2 sequences are SGDLS and YYNGEE. This CDR3 is 15 amino acids long. The CDR3 bases are TGTGCCAGCAGCCCCTCAGTAGTTTCCTACAATGAGCAGTTCTTC. This codes for CASSPSVVSYNEQFF.

The chain couples TRBV29-1 to TRBJ2-1, with TRBD2 as a possible D gene (5 bases). Germline CDR1 and CDR2: SQVTM and ANQGSEA. The CDR3 is 16 residues long. V was pared by 0 bases and J by 2 bases, with 14 bases between. The CDR3 sequence: CSVEDSVAPAYNEQFF. DNA for the CDR3: TGCAGCGTTGAAGACTCGGTAGCGCCAGCCTACAATGAGCAGTTCTTC.

This clone was observed a few times. This rearrangement joins TRBV27 to TRBJ2-5; D remains unclear. CDR3 length: 11 amino acids. Trimming took off 5 bases at V and 2 bases at J, with 3 bases between the two ends. Germline CDR1 MNHEY, CDR2 SMNVEV (reference sequence). This CDR3 reads CASSAQETQYF. Written as DNA, the CDR3 is TGTGCCAGCAGTGCGCAAGAGACCCAGTACTTC.

The rearrangement links TRBV7-9 to TRBJ2-5; D is ambiguous. This CDR3 is built from 14 residues. Trimming cost V 2 bases and J 3 bases, with 10 bases left between them. Germline loops: CDR1 SEHNR, CDR2 FQNEAQ (reference sequence). The CDR3 reads CASSLRLVEETQYF. In DNA form, the CDR3 reads TGTGCCAGCAGCTTACGGTTGGTGGAAGAGACCCAGTACTTC.